The clone carrying this T cell receptor (beta chain) was detected only a few times. Its target is not known. The CDR3 has 14 amino acids. Trimming removed 1 base at V and 4 bases at J, with 13 bases between. CDR1 and CDR2 from the germline V gene are GTSNPN and SVGIG (reference sequence). The sample comes from a study of radiation and T cells in renal cell carcinoma. Study overall: Nephrectomy followed 15 Gy stereotactic body radiation by 4 weeks.

Study-wide points: No pretreatment tumor biopsies were available for baseline clonotypes. In blood, top tumor clones expanded by 2 weeks, shrinking by 4.

Sequenced by immunoSEQ multiplex PCR; TCRdb stores in-frame clones only, minus some. The data contain 150,000 or so clones, less than 90% of them singletons. Time point reported: baseline pretreatment blood. Documented treatment: 15 Gy SBRT to primary tumor, nephrectomy 4 weeks later. Serial blood draws occurred at baseline and 2 and 4 weeks post-SBRT. The rearrangement joins TRBV30 to TRBJ1-2; TRBD1 might be the D (6 bases). Specimen: blood, collected from a patient whose treatment included radiotherapy and nephrectomy. The clonotype was recovered from a woman between 45 and 65 years old with renal cell carcinoma. CDR3 DNA sequence: TGTGCCTGGAGTGAGGACAGTCTCCTCTATGGCTACACCTTC. It translates to CAWSEDSLLYGYTF.